The 24 T cell receptor beta chains below come from one sample, sequenced in a study of cytomegalovirus exposure and HLA in healthy donors. This PCR relied on a set of 60 Vbeta primers and 13 Jbeta primers. Sequenced by immunoSEQ multiplex PCR; TCRdb stores in-frame clones only, minus some. The sample records about 160,000 clones, roughly 79% being singletons. Sequencing was carried out using PBMCs. These receptors all stem from a man aged 40-49 years in good health and CMV-seronegative.

The V call is TRBV27, the J call TRBJ2-3; TRBD2 aligns across 7 bases. J was trimmed by 4 bases and V by 1 base; bases with no gene match: 5. The germline V gene encodes CDR1 MNHEY and CDR2 SMNVEV (reference sequence). The CDR3 length is 15 residues. The CDR3 loop is CASSLLAGDPDTQYF. CDR3 sequence (DNA): TGTGCCAGCAGTTTATTGGCGGGAGACCCAGATACGCAGTATTTT.

This rearrangement joins TRBV2 to TRBJ1-4; D is undetermined. The CDR3 consists of 14 residues. With 7 bases removed from V and 8 bases from J, the gap between germline ends came to 17 bases. Germline V gene lookup returns CDR1 SNHLY and CDR2 FYNNEI. The CDR3 sequence: CASNQGSPEEKLFF. DNA for the CDR3: TGTGCCAGCAACCAAGGCTCCCCGGAGGAAAAACTGTTTTTT. Based on the CDR3 plus reference TRBV2 and TRBJ1-4, the full variable domain is EPEVTQTPSHQVTQMGQEVILRCVPISNHLYFYWYRQILGQKVEFLVSFYNNEISEKSEIFDDQFSVERPDGSNFTLKIRSTKLEDSAMYFCASNQGSPEEKLFFGSGTQLSVL.

This clone came up once. This rearrangement joins TRBV7-9 to TRBJ1-2, with unresolved D. The V and J ends lost 7 bases and 8 bases respectively, with 17 bases between them. This CDR3 is 13 amino acids long. In germline, CDR1 is SEHNR, CDR2 FQNEAQ (reference sequence). In nucleotides, the CDR3 is TGTGCCAGCAACCCCCCTCCTTTCGAGGGCTACACCTTC. Translated, it gives CASNPPPFEGYTF.

This chain joins TRBV9 and TRBJ2-1; TRBD2 agrees at 9 bases. The germline gives CDR1 SGDLS, CDR2 YYNGEE. The CDR3 totals 18 residues. The J segment lost 5 bases and the V segment lost 2 bases, leaving 14 bases of the junction unmatched. The CDR3 reads CASSVGLAGSQIHNEQFF. The CDR3 DNA reads as TGTGCCAGCAGCGTTGGTCTAGCGGGAAGCCAAATTCACAATGAGCAGTTCTTC. The full variable domain, completed using reference TRBV9 and TRBJ2-1, is DSGVTQTPKHLITATGQRVTLRCSPRSGDLSVYWYQQSLDQGLQFLIQYYNGEERAKGNILERFSAQQFPDLHSELNLSSLELGDSALYFCASSVGLAGSQIHNEQFFGPGTRLTVL.

This clone showed up just a few times. The V and J genes are TRBV5-6 and TRBJ2-1; D possibly corresponds to TRBD1 (6 bases). V gave up 4 bases and J gave up 7 bases, with 21 bases separating them. Germline CDR1 is SGHDT and CDR2 is YYEEEE. The CDR3 loop spans 16 amino acids. As DNA, the CDR3 is TGTGCCAGCAGCGTAGAGGACAGCGAGTGGGGAAATGAGCAGTTCTTC. Protein product: CASSVEDSEWGNEQFF.

The rearrangement links TRBV7-2 to TRBJ2-1; perhaps TRBD2 as D (5 bases). The CDR3 covers 15 residues. Germline V gene data show CDR1 as SGHTA and CDR2 as FQGNSA. V gave up 3 bases and J gave up 0 bases, with 9 bases separating them. The DNA of the CDR3 is TGTGCCAGCAGCTTGGACTTGAGCTCCTACAATGAGCAGTTCTTC. As protein: CASSLDLSSYNEQFF.

A few counts support this clone. V gene TRBV5-5 combines with J gene TRBJ2-7; 9 bases map to TRBD1. The CDR3 spans 17 residues. Trimming removed 1 base from V and 4 bases from J; junction bases left unmatched: 12. The V gene's germline CDR1 is SGHKS and CDR2 YYEKEE (reference sequence). CDR3 sequence: CASSLRMSDRGKYEQYV. Here the CDR3 DNA reads TGTGCCAGCAGCTTGAGAATGTCGGACAGGGGTAAATACGAGCAGTACGTC.

This clone is a singleton in its sample. The chain uses TRBV4-2 and TRBJ1-3; D gene unclear. The germline gives CDR1 LGHNA, CDR2 YNFKEQ. V lost 0 bases, J lost 0 bases, and 9 bases lay in between. This CDR3 is built from 16 residues. As DNA, the CDR3 is TGTGCCAGCAGCCAAGACCAGGAAATCTCTGGAAACACCATATATTTT. This codes for CASSQDQEISGNTIYF.

This clone was seen more than once but under ten times. The chain uses TRBV5-4 and TRBJ2-3; 11 nucleotides match TRBD1. The CDR3 is 15 residues long. The germline CDR1 and CDR2 sequences are SGHNT and YYREEE (reference sequence). J was trimmed by 4 bases and V by 5 bases; bases with no gene match: 6. The CDR3 sequence is CASRSGTGGADTQYF. The CDR3 DNA sequence: TGTGCCAGCAGGTCCGGGACAGGGGGTGCAGATACGCAGTATTTT. Drawing the rest from reference TRBV5-4 and TRBJ2-3, the complete variable domain is ETGVTQSPTHLIKTRGQQVTLRCSSQSGHNTVSWYQQALGQGPQFIFQYYREEENGRGNFPPRFSGLQFPNYSSELNVNALELDDSALYLCASRSGTGGADTQYFGPGTRLTVL.

The V and J genes are TRBV5-4 and TRBJ1-2; 9 bases are a match to TRBD1. The V and J ends lost 3 bases and 4 bases, in that order; junction bases with no gene match: 10. The length of the CDR3 is 16 residues. The germline gives CDR1 SGHNT, CDR2 YYREEE (reference sequence). CDR3: CASSWRADRGSYGYTF. CDR3 bases: TGTGCCAGCAGCTGGAGGGCGGACAGGGGTTCCTATGGCTACACCTTC.

The chain joins TRBV27 to TRBJ1-5; TRBD1 agrees at 7 bases. The CDR3 is 15 residues long. Trimming took 3 bases from V and 3 from J; bases not matched to a gene: 5. CDR1 MNHEY and CDR2 SMNVEV come from the germline V gene (reference sequence). The CDR3 region has the DNA TGTGCCAGCAGTTTGAGGACAGGCCACAATCAGCCCCAGCATTTT. Residues: CASSLRTGHNQPQHF.

This chain uses TRBV28 with TRBJ2-7; weak D call: TRBD1 (6 bases). This CDR3 is built from 14 residues. V gave up 7 bases and J gave up 0 bases, with 13 bases separating them. Germline V gene lookup returns CDR1 MDHEN and CDR2 SYDVKM. The CDR3 sequence: CASNSGAISYEQYF. CDR3 in DNA: TGTGCCAGCAATTCAGGGGCTATCTCCTACGAGCAGTACTTC. Using reference TRBV28 and TRBJ2-7 for the parts outside the CDR3, the full variable domain is DVKVTQSSRYLVKRTGEKVFLECVQDMDHENMFWYRQDPGLGLRLIYFSYDVKMKEKGDIPEGYSVSREKKERFSLILESASTNQTSMYLCASNSGAISYEQYFGPGTRLTVT.

V and J are TRBV2 and TRBJ2-1, with D possibly TRBD2 on 7 matching bases. CDR3 length: 16 residues. CDR1 and CDR2 from the germline V gene are SNHLY and FYNNEI. V lost 6 bases and J lost 9, with 24 bases in between. The chain's CDR3 is CASSQGLAAPLIEQFF. The CDR3 coding sequence is TGTGCCAGCAGCCAGGGGCTAGCGGCGCCCCTGATTGAGCAGTTCTTC.

In DNA, the CDR3 is TGTGCCAGCAGTAGACTAGCGGGAGGGGAGACCCAGTACTTC. It codes for CASSRLAGGETQYF. The chain couples TRBV6-5 to TRBJ2-5; 14 bases align to TRBD2. This CDR3 region has 14 residues. V was clipped by 5 bases and J by 5 bases; unmatched bases: 1. Per germline, CDR1 MNHEY and CDR2 SVGAGI.

This chain uses TRBV29-1 with TRBJ2-5; 11 nucleotides agree with TRBD2. The CDR3 is 15 amino acids. Unmatched junction bases numbered 11, after V lost 7 bases and J lost 4 bases. Per germline, CDR1 SQVTM and CDR2 ANQGSEA. CDR3 DNA sequence: TGCAGCGCCTCTCGACTAGCGGGAAGGGGAGAGACCCAGTACTTC. Protein: CSASRLAGRGETQYF.

V gene TRBV19 combines with J gene TRBJ2-1, with TRBD2 matching 9 bases. The CDR3 length is 16 residues. Germline CDR1 reads LNHDA; CDR2 reads SQIVND (reference sequence). With V trimmed by 3 bases and J by 5 bases, 8 bases remained unmatched. This chain's CDR3 is CASSIGIGGRDNEQFF. CDR3 nucleotides: TGTGCCAGTAGTATCGGAATCGGCGGGAGGGACAATGAGCAGTTCTTC.

This chain uses TRBV30 with TRBJ1-1, with no clear D. Germline V CDR1 and CDR2: GTSNPN, SVGIG (reference sequence). The CDR3 spans 12 residues. V dropped 1 base and J dropped 1 base, with 4 bases sitting between them. CDR3 nucleotides: TGTGCCTGGAGTGCCAAGAACACTGAAGCTTTCTTT. It codes for CAWSAKNTEAFF.

V usage is TRBV2 and J usage is TRBJ1-1, with D possibly being TRBD1 (6 bases). The V end was cut by 5 bases, the J end by 0 bases, with 10 bases between. The CDR3 is made up of 14 amino acids. Per the germline V gene, CDR1 is SNHLY and CDR2 is FYNNEI. The CDR3: CASSSDRVNTEAFF. The CDR3 DNA reads TGTGCCAGCAGTTCGGACAGAGTGAACACTGAAGCTTTCTTT.

The chain couples TRBV27 to TRBJ2-3; the match to TRBD2 covers 9 bases. Germline values: CDR1 MNHEY, CDR2 SMNVEV (reference sequence). With 5 bases clipped from V and 2 bases from J, the junction kept 8 bases outside the gene matches. The CDR3 spans 16 residues. The CDR3 coding sequence is TGTGCCAGCAGTCGAGGGACTAGCTTTTTCACAGATACGCAGTATTTT. The encoded protein is CASSRGTSFFTDTQYF.

This clone was recorded once. The chain joins TRBV6-4 to TRBJ2-1, with TRBD2 as a possible D gene (5 bases). The CDR3 totals 14 residues. V lost 6 bases and J lost 6, with 15 bases in between. Germline CDR1 MRHNA, CDR2 SNTAGT. The CDR3: CASSRVGAVNEQFF. Written as DNA, the CDR3 is TGTGCCAGCAGCCGGGTGGGAGCGGTCAATGAGCAGTTCTTC.

This clone was seen only once. This chain links TRBV30 with TRBJ2-3, with TRBD2 matching 9 bases. Germline V lookup: CDR1 GTSNPN, CDR2 SVGIG (reference sequence). With 0 bases clipped from V and 5 bases from J, the junction kept 9 bases outside the gene matches. This CDR3 has 16 residues. CDR3 sequence: CAWSVTRAGGGDTQYF. As DNA, the CDR3 is TGTGCCTGGAGTGTAACTCGAGCGGGAGGTGGAGATACGCAGTATTTT.

The count of this clone is one. V is TRBV5-4 and J is TRBJ1-2; D gene unclear. Germline values: CDR1 SGHNT, CDR2 YYREEE (reference sequence). With 9 bases removed from V and 2 bases from J, the gap between germline ends came to 14 bases. CDR3 size: 13 residues. In DNA form, the CDR3 reads TGTGCCACCTTGCAGGCGACGAACTATGGCTACACCTTC. Residues: CATLQATNYGYTF.

J is TRBJ2-2 and V is TRBV18, with TRBD1 matching over 7 bases. Germline trimming cut 3 bases from V and 0 bases from J; bases unmatched to any gene: 4. Germline lookup yields CDR1 KGHSH and CDR2 LQKENI. The CDR3 sequence is 16 residues long. In nucleotides, the CDR3 is TGTGCCAGCTCACCCCAGACAGGGTCGAACACCGGGGAGCTGTTTTTT. This encodes CASSPQTGSNTGELFF.

V is TRBV27 and J is TRBJ2-2, with TRBD2 as a possible D gene (6 bases). The germline V and J ends were trimmed by 7 bases and 6 bases, with 12 bases remaining between them. The germline CDR1 and CDR2 sequences are MNHEY and SMNVEV (reference sequence). The CDR3 extends over 13 amino acids. The CDR3 bases are TGTGCCAGCAAAGTCAGGGAGGCCGGGGAGCTGTTTTTT. It yields the protein CASKVREAGELFF.